The subject of this entry is one T cell receptor beta chain. Its antigen is as yet unknown. After removal of 1 base from V and 7 bases from J, the junction contained 2 bases not matched to a gene. Per germline, CDR1 GTSNPN and CDR2 SVGIG (reference sequence). This CDR3 region has 13 residues. The data originate from a study of PD-1 blockade in classical Hodgkin lymphoma. Brentuximab vedotin exposure varied, and every patient relapsed after autologous stem cell transplantation. Profiling relied on immunoSEQ multiplex PCR, and the TCRdb table lists in-frame clones only, not all of them. The table shows some 22,000 clones, with 80% occurring only once. Whole-study results and caveats: Complete responders started with a diversity level that resembled newly diagnosed patients at baseline. TCR diversity at baseline was reported to be reduced in newly diagnosed patients relative to healthy donors.

This TCR derives from a human donor with classical Hodgkin lymphoma. This specimen consisted of peripheral blood mononuclear cells (PBMCs), obtained before the second cycle of nivolumab. The rearrangement uses TRBV30 and TRBJ2-1; 9 bases match TRBD2. The CDR3 DNA sequence: TGTGCCTGGAGTGGCCTAGCGGGGAATGAGCAGTTCTTC. This gives the protein CAWSGLAGNEQFF.